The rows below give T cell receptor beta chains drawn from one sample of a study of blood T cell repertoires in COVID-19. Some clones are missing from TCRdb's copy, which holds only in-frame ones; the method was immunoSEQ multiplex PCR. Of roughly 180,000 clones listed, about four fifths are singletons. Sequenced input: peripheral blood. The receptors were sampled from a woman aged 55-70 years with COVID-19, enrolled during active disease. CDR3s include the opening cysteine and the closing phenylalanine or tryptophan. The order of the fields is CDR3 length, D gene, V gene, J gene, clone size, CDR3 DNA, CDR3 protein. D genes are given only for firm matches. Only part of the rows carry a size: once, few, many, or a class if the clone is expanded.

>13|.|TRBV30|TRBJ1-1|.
TGTGCCTGGAGCCGACAGGTGGGGACTGAAGCTTTCTTT
CAWSRQVGTEAFF
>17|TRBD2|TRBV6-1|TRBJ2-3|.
TGTGCCAGCAGTGCGACTAGCGGAGGGGGGGGCACAGATACGCAGTATTTT
CASSATSGGGGTDTQYF
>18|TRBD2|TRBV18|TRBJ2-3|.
TGTGCCAGCTCACCACGGCTCACTAGCGGGGGTTTCACAGATACGCAGTATTTT
CASSPRLTSGGFTDTQYF
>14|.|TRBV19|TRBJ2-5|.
TGTGCCAGTAGTTCGGGACTCCCAGGCAGGACCCAGTACTTC
CASSSGLPGRTQYF
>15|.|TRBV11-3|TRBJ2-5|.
TGTGCCAGCAGCTTAGGGGGCCTAGCGTCAGAGACCCAGTACTTC
CASSLGGLASETQYF
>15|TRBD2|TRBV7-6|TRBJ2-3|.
TGTGCCAGCAGCTTAGTAGCGGGGGAGAGGGATACGCAGTATTTT
CASSLVAGERDTQYF
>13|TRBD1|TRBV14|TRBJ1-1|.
TGTGCCAGCAGCCTCGGACAGGGTTACGGAGCTTTCTTT
CASSLGQGYGAFF
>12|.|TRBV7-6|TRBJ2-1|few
TGTGCCAGCAATATTCCGGGACAACAGCAGTTCTTC
CASNIPGQQQFF
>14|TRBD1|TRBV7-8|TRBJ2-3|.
TGTGCCAGCAGCCCTGGACAGGGGACAGATACGCAGTATTTT
CASSPGQGTDTQYF
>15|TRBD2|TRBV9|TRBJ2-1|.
TGTGCCAGCAGCGGGTCTGGCGGGGGGGCGAATGAGCAGTTCTTC
CASSGSGGGANEQFF
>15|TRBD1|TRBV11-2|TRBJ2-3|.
TGTGCCAGCAGTCCGGGACAGGTCAGCACAGATACGCAGTATTTT
CASSPGQVSTDTQYF
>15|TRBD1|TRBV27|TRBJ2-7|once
TGTGCCAGCAGTTCCCAGGCAGGGGGTGCCTACGAGCAGTACTTC
CASSSQAGGAYEQYF
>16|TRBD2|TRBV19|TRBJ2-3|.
TGTGCCAGTAGTATAACGGGCGGGGGAATCACAGATACGCAGTATTTT
CASSITGGGITDTQYF
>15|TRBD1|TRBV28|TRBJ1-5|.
TGTGCCAGCAGTTTAGGATACAGGGGAGATCAGCCCCAGCATTTT
CASSLGYRGDQPQHF
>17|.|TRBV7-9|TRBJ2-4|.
TGTGCCAGCACCTTCTATCTAGGACAATCGGCCAAAAACATTCAGTACTTC
CASTFYLGQSAKNIQYF
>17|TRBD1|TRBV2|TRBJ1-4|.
TGTGCCAGCAGTGAAGGACGACAGGGGCGGAGTAATGAAAAACTGTTTTTT
CASSEGRQGRSNEKLFF
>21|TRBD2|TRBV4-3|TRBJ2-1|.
TGCGCCAGCAGCCAAGATCCGACTAGCGGGAGGGCATTAAGCTCCTACAATGAGCAGTTCTTC
CASSQDPTSGRALSSYNEQFF
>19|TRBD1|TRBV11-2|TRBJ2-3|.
TGTGCCAGCAGCTTAGGAGGACCACAGGGGGGATCTAGCACAGATACGCAGTATTTT
CASSLGGPQGGSSTDTQYF
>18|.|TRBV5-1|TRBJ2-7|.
TGCGCCAGCAGCCTGGATGGACACTCTACAGGGATCACCTACGAGCAGTACTTC
CASSLDGHSTGITYEQYF
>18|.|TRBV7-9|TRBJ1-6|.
TGTGCCAGCAGTATGAGGGATGCCGCGCACTCCCCCGGTTCACCCCTCCACTTT
CASSMRDAAHSPGSPLHF
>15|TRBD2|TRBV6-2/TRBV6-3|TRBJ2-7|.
TGTGCCAGCAGTTCCGGGACTAGCGGGATTTACGAGCAGTACTTC
CASSSGTSGIYEQYF
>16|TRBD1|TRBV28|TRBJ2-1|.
TGTGCCAGCAGTACATCCGGGACAGGGGGGTACAATGAGCAGTTCTTC
CASSTSGTGGYNEQFF
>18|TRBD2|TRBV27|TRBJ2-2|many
TGTGCCAGCAGTTCGACTAGCGGGAGGGCTTCGAGCACCGGGGAGCTGTTTTTT
CASSSTSGRASSTGELFF
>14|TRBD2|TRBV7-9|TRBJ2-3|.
TGTGCCAGCAGCCCGACTAGCGTATCAGATACGCAGTATTTT
CASSPTSVSDTQYF
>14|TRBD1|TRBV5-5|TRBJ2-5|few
TGTGCCAGCAGTTTCCCGGGGACAGGAGAGACCCAGTACTTC
CASSFPGTGETQYF
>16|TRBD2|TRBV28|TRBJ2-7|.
TGTGCCAGCATCCCGGCTAGCGGGAGGCAAACCTACGAGCAGTACTTC
CASIPASGRQTYEQYF
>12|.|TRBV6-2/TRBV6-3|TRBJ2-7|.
TGTGCCAGCAGTTACACGGTCTACGAGCAGTACTTC
CASSYTVYEQYF
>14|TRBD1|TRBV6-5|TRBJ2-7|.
TGTGCCAGCAGTTACAGGGGGCTGGCTTACGAGCAGTACTTC
CASSYRGLAYEQYF
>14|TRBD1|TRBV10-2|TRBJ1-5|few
TGCGCCAGCAGCTGGACAGGGGGGGGTCAGCCCCAGCATTTT
CASSWTGGGQPQHF
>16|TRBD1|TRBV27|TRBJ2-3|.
TGTGCCAGCAGTCCCCAGGGACAGGGGGTGATAGATACGCAGTATTTT
CASSPQGQGVIDTQYF
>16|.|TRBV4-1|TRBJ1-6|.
TGCGCCAGCAGCCAAGAGGGACAACCCTATAATTCACCCCTCCACTTT
CASSQEGQPYNSPLHF
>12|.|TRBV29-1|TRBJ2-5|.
TGCAGCGCAACGACAGGCCAAGAGACCCAGTACTTC
CSATTGQETQYF
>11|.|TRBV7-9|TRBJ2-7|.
TGTGCCAGCAGCCGAGGATACGAGCAGTACTTC
CASSRGYEQYF
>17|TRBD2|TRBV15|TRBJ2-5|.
TGTGCCACCAGCAGAGCCCGACTAGCGGGGAAACAAGAGACCCAGTACTTC
CATSRARLAGKQETQYF
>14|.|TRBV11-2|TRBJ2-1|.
TGTGCCAGCAGCTTAGGGACTGATTACAATGAGCAGTTCTTC
CASSLGTDYNEQFF
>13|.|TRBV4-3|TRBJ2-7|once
TGCGCCAGCAGCCAACAGGGCCTTGCCGAGCAGTACTTC
CASSQQGLAEQYF
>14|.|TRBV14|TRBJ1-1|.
TGTGCCAGCAGCCCCCTGGGGGGGAACACTGAAGCTTTCTTT
CASSPLGGNTEAFF
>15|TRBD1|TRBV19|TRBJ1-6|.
TGTGCCAGTAGGGACAGGGGGGGAGCGAATTCACCCCTCCACTTT
CASRDRGGANSPLHF
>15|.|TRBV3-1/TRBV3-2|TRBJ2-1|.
TGTGCCAGCAGCCAAGTACCGGGATCCTACAATGAGCAGTTCTTC
CASSQVPGSYNEQFF
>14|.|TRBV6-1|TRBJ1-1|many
TGTGCCAGCAGTGAAGGGCACCGAAACACTGAAGCTTTCTTT
CASSEGHRNTEAFF
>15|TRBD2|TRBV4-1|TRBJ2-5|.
TGCGCCAGCAGCCTGGGACTAGCGGGCCAAGAGACCCAGTACTTC
CASSLGLAGQETQYF
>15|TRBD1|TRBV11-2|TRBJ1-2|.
TGTGCCAGCAGCGAATGGACAGGGGCAATCTATGGCTACACCTTC
CASSEWTGAIYGYTF
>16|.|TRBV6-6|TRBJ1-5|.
TGTGCCAGCACCCTTGCCGGGGGGCCTAGCAATCAGCCCCAGCATTTT
CASTLAGGPSNQPQHF
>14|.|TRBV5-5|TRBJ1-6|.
TGTGCCAGCAGCTTGGCCCGCGAGGTTTCACCCCTCCACTTT
CASSLAREVSPLHF
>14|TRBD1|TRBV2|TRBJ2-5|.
TGTGCCAGCCGGACAGGGATGGTTTACGAGACCCAGTACTTC
CASRTGMVYETQYF
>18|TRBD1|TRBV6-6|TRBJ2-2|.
TGTGCCAGCAGTCCACGGACAGGGATGGGGATAAACACCGGGGAGCTGTTTTTT
CASSPRTGMGINTGELFF
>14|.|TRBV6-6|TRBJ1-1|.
TGTGCCAGCTTAAGGCCCGGGGAAAAGCGGGGAGCTTTCTTT
CASLRPGEKRGAFF
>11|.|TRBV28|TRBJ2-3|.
TGTGCCAGCAGAGCCACAGATACGCAGTATTTT
CASRATDTQYF
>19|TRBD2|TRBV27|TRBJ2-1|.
TGTGCCAGCAGTCCCAAAAAACTAGCGGGGTTGTGGGACTACAATGAGCAGTTCTTC
CASSPKKLAGLWDYNEQFF
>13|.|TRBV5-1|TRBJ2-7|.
TGCGCCAGCAGCTTGGGGGCCCCGGACGAGCAGTACTTC
CASSLGAPDEQYF
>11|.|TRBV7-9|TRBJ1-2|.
TGTGCCAGCGGGTCGGGGGGCTTCTACACCTTC
CASGSGGFYTF
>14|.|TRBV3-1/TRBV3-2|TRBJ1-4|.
TGTGCCAGCAGCCAATTATCGGGGGGTGAAAAACTGTTTTTT
CASSQLSGGEKLFF